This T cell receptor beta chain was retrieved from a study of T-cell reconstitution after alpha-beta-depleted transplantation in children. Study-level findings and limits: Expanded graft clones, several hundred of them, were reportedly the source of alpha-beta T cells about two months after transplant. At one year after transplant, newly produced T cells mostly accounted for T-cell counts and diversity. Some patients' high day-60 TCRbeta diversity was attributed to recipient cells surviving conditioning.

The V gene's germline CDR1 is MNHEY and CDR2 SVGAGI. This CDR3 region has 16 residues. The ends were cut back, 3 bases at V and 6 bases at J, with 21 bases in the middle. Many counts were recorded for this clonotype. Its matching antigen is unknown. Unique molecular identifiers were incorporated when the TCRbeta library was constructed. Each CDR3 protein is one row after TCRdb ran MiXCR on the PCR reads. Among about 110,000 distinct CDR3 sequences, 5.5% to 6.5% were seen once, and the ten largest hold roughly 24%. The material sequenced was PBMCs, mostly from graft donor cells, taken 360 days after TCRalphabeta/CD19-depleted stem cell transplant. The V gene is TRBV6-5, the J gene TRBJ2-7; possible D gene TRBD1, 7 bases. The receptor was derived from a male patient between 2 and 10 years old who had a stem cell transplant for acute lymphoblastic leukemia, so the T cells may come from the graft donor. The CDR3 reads CASSYGTGQGGIEQYF. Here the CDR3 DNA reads TGTGCCAGCAGTTATGGGACCGGCCAGGGGGGCATCGAGCAGTACTTC.